The 2 T cell receptor beta chains in this list originate from one sample, sequenced in a study of OX40 agonist ivuxolimab in advanced cancers. The assay was immunoSEQ multiplex PCR, and TCRdb's table has in-frame clones only and misses some. The table shows about 71,000 clones, with 85% to 90% occurring only once. The source material was CD4+ or CD8+ T cells sorted from blood, sampled in a trial of the OX40 agonist ivuxolimab. The source is an adult with an advanced solid tumor such as melanoma, head and neck, liver or kidney cancer.

This sequence joins TRBV7-9 and TRBJ1-1; unclear D gene. CDR1 and CDR2 from the germline V gene are SEHNR and FQNEAQ (reference sequence). The CDR3 length is 12 residues. The ends were cut back, 5 bases at V and 3 bases at J, with 7 bases in the middle. The CDR3 here is CASSPLHTEAFF. In DNA, the CDR3 is TGTGCCAGCAGCCCCCTACACACTGAAGCTTTCTTT.

The gene calls are TRBV7-9 and TRBJ2-7; the D gene is possibly TRBD1 (6 bases). The CDR3 is made up of 16 amino acids. The germline V gene has CDR1 SEHNR and CDR2 FQNEAQ (reference sequence). Trimming took off 1 base at V and 2 bases at J, with 15 bases between the two ends. In nucleotides, the CDR3 is TGTGCCAGCAGCTTAGAATGGGGGACACTAACCTACGAGCAGTACTTC. It yields the protein CASSLEWGTLTYEQYF.